This T cell receptor (beta chain) was identified in a study of blood T cell repertoires in COVID-19. On the study more broadly: The United States, Italy and Spain supplied acute and convalescent COVID-19 samples. PBMCs, B-cell-depleted T cells, or T cells were the source of the cDNA or gDNA that made up the material.

In the original analysis: Estimates of nucleated cell counts were drawn from the amplification of reference gene primers. Repertoires were generated with immunoSEQ multiplex PCR, while TCRdb's copy carries only in-frame clones and drops some. That table supplies the V and J calls and clone size; D and trimming were determined from the DNA. The table has approximately 180,000 clones, over 80% seen once. Followed longitudinally, the Seattle patients had been enrolled during active infection. The length of the CDR3 is 15 residues. Germline lookup yields CDR1 MNHNS and CDR2 SASEGT. Deletions cut 2 bases from V and 2 bases from J, with 10 bases between.

The sequence was collected from a woman aged 35 to 49 with COVID-19, enrolled during active disease. The V gene is TRBV6-1, the J gene TRBJ1-5; D not resolved. Sequenced input: peripheral blood. CDR3 nucleotides: TGTGCCAGCAGTGAACGAGGTAAAGGCAATCAGCCCCAGCATTTT. It yields the protein CASSERGKGNQPQHF.